These 3 T cell receptor beta chains were sequenced from one sample in a study (dated by TCRdb to about 2016). Receptors were amplified or captured by RT-PCR. The instrument was an Illumina MiSeq. In TCRdb, the public reads were trimmed at Q25 with fastp and aligned with MiXCR, with productive beta chains retained. Rows matching on CDR3 protein sequence are summarized as one entry with the most common DNA and genes. The sample includes about 680,000 distinct CDR3 sequences, with over 12% observed a single time. The top ten hold 3.6% of the sample. The sequenced sample was memory CD4+ T cells from blood. The receptors derive from a female donor in good health, serving as a healthy control.

This chain joins TRBV4-1 and TRBJ2-7; 8 nucleotides align to TRBD1. The germline gives CDR1 MGHRA, CDR2 YSYEKL. V gave up 5 bases and J gave up 7 bases; unmatched junction bases: 10. The CDR3 runs to 14 residues. The CDR3 DNA sequence: TGCGCCAGCAGCGAAAGACAGGGGTCGTGGGAGCAGTACTTC. Its translation: CASSERQGSWEQYF.

The V call is TRBV12-5, the J call TRBJ2-3; 8 bases match TRBD1. Per germline, CDR1 LGHNT and CDR2 FRNRAP. The CDR3 extends over 14 amino acids. The CDR3 sequence is CGGQGSTGTDTQYF. CDR3 DNA sequence: TGTGGCGGACAGGGTAGCACAGGCACAGATACGCAGTATTTT. The full variable domain, completed using reference TRBV12-5 and TRBJ2-3, is DARVTQTPRHKVTEMGQEVTMRCQPILGHNTVFWYRQTMMQGLELLAYFRNRAPLDDSGMPKDRFSAEMPDATLATLKIQPSEPRDSAVYFCGGQGSTGTDTQYFGPGTRLTVL.

This clonotype has a handful of counts. V is TRBV7-6 and J is TRBJ2-1, with D perhaps TRBD1 (7 bases). Germline values: CDR1 SGHVS, CDR2 FNYEAQ. This CDR3 region has 14 residues. V lost 2 bases, J lost 9 bases, and 14 bases lay in between. CDR3 sequence (DNA): TGTGCCAGCAGCTTATGGCAGGGGGGCCTTGAGCAGTTCTTC. Translation: CASSLWQGGLEQFF.